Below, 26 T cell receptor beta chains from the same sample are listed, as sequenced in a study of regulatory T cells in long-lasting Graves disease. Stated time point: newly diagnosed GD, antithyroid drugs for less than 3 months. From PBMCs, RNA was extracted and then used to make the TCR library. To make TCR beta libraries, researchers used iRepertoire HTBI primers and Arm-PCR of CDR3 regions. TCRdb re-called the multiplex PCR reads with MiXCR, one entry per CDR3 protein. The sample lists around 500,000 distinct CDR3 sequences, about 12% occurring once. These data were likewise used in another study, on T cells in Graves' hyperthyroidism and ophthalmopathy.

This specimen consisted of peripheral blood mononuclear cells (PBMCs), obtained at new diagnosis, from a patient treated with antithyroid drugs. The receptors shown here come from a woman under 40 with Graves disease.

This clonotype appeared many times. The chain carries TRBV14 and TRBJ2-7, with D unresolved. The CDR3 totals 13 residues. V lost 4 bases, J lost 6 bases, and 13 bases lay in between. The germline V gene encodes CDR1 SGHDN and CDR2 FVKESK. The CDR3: CASSLIWYGEQYF. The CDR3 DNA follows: TGTGCCAGCAGCCTAATATGGTACGGCGAGCAGTACTTC.

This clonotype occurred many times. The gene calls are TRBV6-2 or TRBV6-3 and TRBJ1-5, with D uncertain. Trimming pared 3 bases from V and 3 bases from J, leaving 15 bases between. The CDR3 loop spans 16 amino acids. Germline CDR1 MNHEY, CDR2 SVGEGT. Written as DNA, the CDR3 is TGTGCCAGCAGTTATGATAGCACCGCCGTCAATCAGCCCCAGCATTTT. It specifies CASSYDSTAVNQPQHF.

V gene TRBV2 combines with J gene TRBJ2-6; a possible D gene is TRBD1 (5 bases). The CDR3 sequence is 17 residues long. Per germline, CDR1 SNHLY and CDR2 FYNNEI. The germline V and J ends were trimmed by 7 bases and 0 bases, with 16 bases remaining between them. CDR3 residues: CASIVPDTNSGANVLTF. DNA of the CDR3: TGTGCCAGCATAGTACCGGACACGAACTCTGGGGCCAACGTCCTGACTTTC. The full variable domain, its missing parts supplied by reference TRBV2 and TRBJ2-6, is EPEVTQTPSHQVTQMGQEVILRCVPISNHLYFYWYRQILGQKVEFLVSFYNNEISEKSEIFDDQFSVERPDGSNFTLKIRSTKLEDSAMYFCASIVPDTNSGANVLTFGAGSRLTVL.

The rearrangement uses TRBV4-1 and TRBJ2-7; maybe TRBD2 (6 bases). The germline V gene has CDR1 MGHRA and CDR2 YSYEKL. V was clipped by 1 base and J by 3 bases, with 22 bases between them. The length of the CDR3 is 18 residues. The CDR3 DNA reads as TGCGCCAGCAGCCAAGGATCGGGCGGGGATCTTGGTCTCTACGAGCAGTACTTC. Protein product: CASSQGSGGDLGLYEQYF.

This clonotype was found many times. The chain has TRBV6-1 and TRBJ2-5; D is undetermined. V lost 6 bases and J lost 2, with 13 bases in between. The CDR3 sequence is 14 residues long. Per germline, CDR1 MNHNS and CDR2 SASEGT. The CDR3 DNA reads TGTGCCAGCAGGCTTTGGGGTCAACAAGAGACCCAGTACTTC. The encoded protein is CASRLWGQQETQYF.

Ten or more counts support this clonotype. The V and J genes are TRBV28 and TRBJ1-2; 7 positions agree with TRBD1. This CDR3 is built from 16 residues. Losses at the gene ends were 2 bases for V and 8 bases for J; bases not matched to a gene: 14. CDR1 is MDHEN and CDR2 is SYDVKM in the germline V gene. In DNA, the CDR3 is TGTGCCAGCAGTTTAAGCCTCGACAGGGCCCGATACGGCTACACCTTC. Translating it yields CASSLSLDRARYGYTF.

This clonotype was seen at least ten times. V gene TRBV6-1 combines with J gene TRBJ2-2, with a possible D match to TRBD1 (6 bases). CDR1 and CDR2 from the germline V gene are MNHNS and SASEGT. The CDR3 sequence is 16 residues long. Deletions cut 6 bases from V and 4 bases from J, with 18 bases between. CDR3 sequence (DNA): TGTGCCAGCAGAGACCGACAGGTCGTGCTCACCGGGGAGCTGTTTTTT. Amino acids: CASRDRQVVLTGELFF.

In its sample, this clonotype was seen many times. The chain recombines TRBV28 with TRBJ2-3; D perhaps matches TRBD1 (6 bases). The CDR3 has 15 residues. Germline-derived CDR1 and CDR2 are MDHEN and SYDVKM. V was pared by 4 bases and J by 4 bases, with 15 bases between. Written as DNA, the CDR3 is TGTGCCAGCAGTTCTAGACAGGCAAGGGCAGATACGCAGTATTTT. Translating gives CASSSRQARADTQYF. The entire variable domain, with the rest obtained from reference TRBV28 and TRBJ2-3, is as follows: DVKVTQSSRYLVKRTGEKVFLECVQDMDHENMFWYRQDPGLGLRLIYFSYDVKMKEKGDIPEGYSVSREKKERFSLILESASTNQTSMYLCASSSRQARADTQYFGPGTRLTVL.

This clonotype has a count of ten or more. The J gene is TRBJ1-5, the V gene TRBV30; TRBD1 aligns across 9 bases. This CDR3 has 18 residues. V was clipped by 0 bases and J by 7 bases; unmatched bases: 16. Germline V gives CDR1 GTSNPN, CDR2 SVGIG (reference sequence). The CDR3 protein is CAWSVRSGTGILRQPQHF. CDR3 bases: TGTGCCTGGAGTGTACGATCAGGGACAGGGATCCTCCGGCAGCCCCAGCATTTT.

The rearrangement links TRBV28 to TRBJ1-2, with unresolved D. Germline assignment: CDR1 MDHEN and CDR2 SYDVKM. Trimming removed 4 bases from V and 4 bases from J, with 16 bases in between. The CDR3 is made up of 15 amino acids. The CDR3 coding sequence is TGTGCCAGCAGTTCCCTTGGGCGAGGAGGCTATGGCTACACCTTC. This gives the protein CASSSLGRGGYGYTF.

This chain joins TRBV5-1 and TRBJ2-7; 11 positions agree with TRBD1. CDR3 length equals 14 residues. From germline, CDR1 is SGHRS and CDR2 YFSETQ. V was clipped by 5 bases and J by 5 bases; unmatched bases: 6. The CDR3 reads CASRGQGASNEQYF. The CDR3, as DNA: TGCGCCAGCAGAGGACAGGGGGCTTCGAACGAGCAGTACTTC.

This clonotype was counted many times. In DNA, the CDR3 is TGTGCCAGCAGCCCCGACAGATCGAACACCGGGGAGCTGTTTTTT. Protein sequence: CASSPDRSNTGELFF. The rearrangement joins TRBV11-2 to TRBJ2-2; a weak D match, TRBD1 (5 bases). CDR3 length equals 15 residues. V lost 5 bases and J 0 bases, leaving 10 bases between the germline ends. CDR1 is SGHAT, CDR2 FQNNGV, per germline.

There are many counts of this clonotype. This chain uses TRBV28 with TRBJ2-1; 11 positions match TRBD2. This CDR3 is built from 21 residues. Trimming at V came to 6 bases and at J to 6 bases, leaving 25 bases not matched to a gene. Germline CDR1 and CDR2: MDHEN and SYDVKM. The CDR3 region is CASRNIGFGVYLAGGGNEQFF. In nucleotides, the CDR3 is TGTGCCAGCAGGAACATCGGTTTCGGGGTATATTTAGCGGGAGGGGGCAATGAGCAGTTCTTC.

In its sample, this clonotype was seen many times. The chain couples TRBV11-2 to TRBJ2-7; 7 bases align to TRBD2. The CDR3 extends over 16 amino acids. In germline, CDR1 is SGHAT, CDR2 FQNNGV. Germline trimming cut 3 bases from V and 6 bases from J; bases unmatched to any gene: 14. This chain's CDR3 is CASSFYRGREGGEQYF. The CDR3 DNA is TGTGCCAGCAGCTTCTACCGGGGCAGGGAGGGCGGCGAGCAGTACTTC.

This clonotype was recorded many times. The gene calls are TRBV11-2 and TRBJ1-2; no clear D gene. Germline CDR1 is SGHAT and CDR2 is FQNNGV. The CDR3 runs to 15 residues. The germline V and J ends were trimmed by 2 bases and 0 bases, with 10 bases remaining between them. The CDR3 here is CASSLFSAANYGYTF. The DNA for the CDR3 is TGTGCCAGCAGCTTATTTTCAGCAGCTAACTATGGCTACACCTTC.

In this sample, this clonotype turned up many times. Written as DNA, the CDR3 is TGTGCCAGCAGACGCGCAGGAGACAGCTACGAGCAGTACTTC. This encodes CASRRAGDSYEQYF. The chain couples TRBV13 to TRBJ2-7; a possible D gene is TRBD1 (5 bases). The V end was cut by 6 bases, the J end by 3 bases, with 15 bases between. Looked up from germline, CDR1 is PRHDT and CDR2 is FYEKMQ (reference sequence). There are 14 residues in the CDR3.

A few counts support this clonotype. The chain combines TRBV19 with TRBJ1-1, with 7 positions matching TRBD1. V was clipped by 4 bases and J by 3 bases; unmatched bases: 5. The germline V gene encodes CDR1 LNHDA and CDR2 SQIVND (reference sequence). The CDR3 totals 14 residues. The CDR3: CASSKRQGHTEAFF. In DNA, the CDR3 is TGTGCCAGTAGTAAGAGACAGGGTCACACTGAAGCTTTCTTT. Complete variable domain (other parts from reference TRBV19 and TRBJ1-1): DGGITQSPKYLFRKEGQNVTLSCEQNLNHDAMYWYRQDPGQGLRLIYYSQIVNDFQKGDIAEGYSVSREKKESFPLTVTSAQKNPTAFYLCASSKRQGHTEAFFGQGTRLTVV.

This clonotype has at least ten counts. The CDR3 is CASRQLADNEQFF. In DNA form, the CDR3 reads TGTGCCAGCCGCCAACTAGCGGACAATGAGCAGTTCTTC. The J gene is TRBJ2-1, the V gene TRBV6-2 or TRBV6-3, with 8 bases fitting TRBD2. The ends lost 8 bases at V and 5 bases at J; junction bases unmatched: 5. Germline CDR1 MNHEY, CDR2 SVGEGT. The CDR3 has 13 residues.

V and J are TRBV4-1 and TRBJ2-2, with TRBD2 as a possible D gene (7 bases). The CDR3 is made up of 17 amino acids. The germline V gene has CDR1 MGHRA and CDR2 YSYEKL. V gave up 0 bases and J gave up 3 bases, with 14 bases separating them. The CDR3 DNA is TGCGCCAGCAGCCAAGATCCCCTGGGGGGGCACACCGGGGAGCTGTTTTTT. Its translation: CASSQDPLGGHTGELFF.

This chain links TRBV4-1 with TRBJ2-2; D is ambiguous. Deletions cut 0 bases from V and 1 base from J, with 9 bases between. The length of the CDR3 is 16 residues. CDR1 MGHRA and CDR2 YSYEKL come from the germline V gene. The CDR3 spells CASSQDPNLNTGELFF. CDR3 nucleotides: TGCGCCAGCAGCCAAGACCCGAATCTGAACACCGGGGAGCTGTTTTTT.

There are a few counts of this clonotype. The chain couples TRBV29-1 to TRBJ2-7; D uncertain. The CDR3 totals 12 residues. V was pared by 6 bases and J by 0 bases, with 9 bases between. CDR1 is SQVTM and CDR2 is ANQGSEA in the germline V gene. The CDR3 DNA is TGCAGCGTAGAGACGGACTCCTACGAGCAGTACTTC. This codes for CSVETDSYEQYF.

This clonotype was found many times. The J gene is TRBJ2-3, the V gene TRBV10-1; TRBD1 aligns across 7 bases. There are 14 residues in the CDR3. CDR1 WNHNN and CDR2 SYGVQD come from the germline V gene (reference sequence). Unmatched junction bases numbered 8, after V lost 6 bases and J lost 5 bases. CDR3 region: CASRGDSGGDTQYF. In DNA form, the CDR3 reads TGCGCCAGCAGAGGGGACAGCGGCGGAGATACGCAGTATTTT.

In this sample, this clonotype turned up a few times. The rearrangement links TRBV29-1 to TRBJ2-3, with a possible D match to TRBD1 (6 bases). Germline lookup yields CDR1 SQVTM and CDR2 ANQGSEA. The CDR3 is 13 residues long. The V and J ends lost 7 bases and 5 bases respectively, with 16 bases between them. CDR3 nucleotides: TGCAGCGCTGGGGGCCCTAAGGGAGATACGCAGTATTTT. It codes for CSAGGPKGDTQYF.

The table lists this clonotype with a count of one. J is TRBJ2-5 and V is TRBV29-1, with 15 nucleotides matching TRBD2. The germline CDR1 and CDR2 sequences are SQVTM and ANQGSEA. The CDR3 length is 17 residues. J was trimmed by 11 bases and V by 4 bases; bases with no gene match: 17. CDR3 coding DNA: TGCAGCGTTGTAGGACTAGCGGGAGGGGCGGGTAGAGATGAGCAGTACTTC. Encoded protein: CSVVGLAGGAGRDEQYF.

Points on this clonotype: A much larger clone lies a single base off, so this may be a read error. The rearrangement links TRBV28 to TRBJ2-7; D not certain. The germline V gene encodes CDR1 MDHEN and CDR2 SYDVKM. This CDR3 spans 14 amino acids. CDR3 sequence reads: CASSLGPRVHERYF. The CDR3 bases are TGTGCCAGCAGTTTAGGTCCCCGGGTCCACGAGCGGTACTTC.

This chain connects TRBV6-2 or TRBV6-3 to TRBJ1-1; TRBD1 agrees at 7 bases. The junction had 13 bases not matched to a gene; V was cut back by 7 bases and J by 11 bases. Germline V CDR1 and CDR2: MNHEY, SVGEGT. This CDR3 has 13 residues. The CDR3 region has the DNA TGTGCCAGCAAGAAACCCGGGACAGCCGTCGCTTTCTTT. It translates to CASKKPGTAVAFF.